This T cell receptor beta chain is from a study of cytomegalovirus exposure and HLA in healthy donors. Study conclusions and caveats: In a later analysis, most CMV-associated TCR beta chains appeared HLA-restricted. In a later analysis, an Asian-associated ancestry cluster reportedly showed fewer N-insertions than the roughly 700-donor mean. Using a false discovery rate of 0.05, a later analysis showed that 16,951 TCR beta sequences were associated with HLA alleles.

On this clone itself: Its antigen is still unknown.

The CDR3 sequence is 15 residues long. Germline V lookup: CDR1 SEHNR, CDR2 FQNEAQ (reference sequence). The V end lost 0 bases, the J end lost 1 base, and 10 bases lay between the germline ends. PCR involved 60 Vbeta and 13 Jbeta primers. In the original processing: Approximately 80 million unique TCR beta chains, roughly 11 million of them shared, were counted by a later analysis. Measured with immunoSEQ multiplex PCR; TCRdb has only the in-frame clones, and not every one. That table is the source of V, J and clone size, and D and trimming were worked out from the DNA. The listing contains just over 80,000 clones.

The sequencing sample was made of PBMCs. This clonotype was obtained from a woman in her twenties or thirties in good health and CMV-seronegative. The chain couples TRBV7-9 to TRBJ2-7; possible D gene TRBD1, 6 bases. The CDR3: CASSLAQGLSYEQYF. In DNA form, the CDR3 reads TGTGCCAGCAGCTTAGCTCAGGGGTTGTCCTACGAGCAGTACTTC. Looking up the rest from reference TRBV7-9 and TRBJ2-7 gives the full variable domain: DTGVSQNPRHKITKRGQNVTFRCDPISEHNRLYWYRQTLGQGPEFLTYFQNEAQLEKSRLLSDRFSAERPKGSFSTLEIQRTEQGDSAMYLCASSLAQGLSYEQYFGPGTRLTVT.